The 9 T cell receptor beta chains below all came from one sample that was sequenced in a study of STAT3 mutations in large granular lymphocyte leukemia. Overall study results and limits: At least one immunodominant TCR beta clonotype appeared in every T-cell large granular lymphocyte leukemia patient.

Their specific antigens are unknown. This table comes from immunoSEQ multiplex PCR, and its TCRdb copy is limited to in-frame clones, with some not included. Of 13,000 or so clones in the sample, roughly 88% were seen once. The source material was PBMCs. These receptors were taken from a human donor with T large granular lymphocyte leukemia. Some clones in this sample may be carry-over from other donors' samples.

The rearrangement joins TRBV10-3 to TRBJ2-3; D call uncertain. V lost 8 bases, J lost 1 base, and 7 bases lay in between. Germline V lookup: CDR1 ENHRY, CDR2 SYGVKD. The CDR3 extends over 12 amino acids. CDR3 amino acids: CAILSGTDTQYF. The CDR3 nucleotides are TGTGCCATCCTCAGCGGCACAGATACGCAGTATTTT.

This rearrangement joins TRBV19 to TRBJ2-3; 7 nucleotides line up with TRBD2. Germline CDR1 is LNHDA and CDR2 is SQIVND (reference sequence). CDR3 length equals 14 residues. J gave up 4 bases and V 8 bases, and 9 bases lay outside the gene matches. The CDR3 here is CASGLGGRADTQYF. DNA for the CDR3: TGTGCCAGTGGCCTGGGCGGGAGAGCAGATACGCAGTATTTT.

The rearrangement links TRBV19 to TRBJ2-3; D gene ambiguous. The CDR3 runs to 14 residues. Trimming took off 5 bases at V and 0 bases at J, with 9 bases between the two ends. The germline gives CDR1 LNHDA, CDR2 SQIVND (reference sequence). The CDR3 bases are TGTGCCAGTAGTTCCAGAACCAGCACAGATACGCAGTATTTT. Its protein is CASSSRTSTDTQYF. Together with reference TRBV19 and TRBJ2-3, the CDR3 gives the full variable domain: DGGITQSPKYLFRKEGQNVTLSCEQNLNHDAMYWYRQDPGQGLRLIYYSQIVNDFQKGDIAEGYSVSREKKESFPLTVTSAQKNPTAFYLCASSSRTSTDTQYFGPGTRLTVL.

This rearrangement joins TRBV2 to TRBJ2-5; no clear D. This CDR3 comprises 11 residues. CDR1 and CDR2 (germline): SNHLY, FYNNEI. The V end was cut by 7 bases, the J end by 4 bases, with 7 bases between. This CDR3 reads CASMPGETQYF. The CDR3 DNA reads TGTGCCAGCATGCCTGGAGAGACCCAGTACTTC.

The CDR3 coding sequence is TGTGCCAGCAGCCTCGGACAGAATCAGCCCCAGCATTTT. This encodes CASSLGQNQPQHF. The chain couples TRBV6-1 to TRBJ1-5; D may be TRBD1 (6 bases). V was clipped by 6 bases and J by 4 bases, with 10 bases between them. The CDR3 is 13 residues long. The V gene's germline CDR1 is MNHNS and CDR2 SASEGT.

The chain is built from TRBV30 and TRBJ2-7; 10 nucleotides line up with TRBD1. Germline V gives CDR1 GTSNPN, CDR2 SVGIG (reference sequence). The CDR3 runs to 15 residues. V lost 3 bases to trimming and J lost 3 bases; unmatched junction nucleotides: 8. Here the CDR3 DNA reads TGTGCCTGGAGCCCCGGGACAGGGGTAATCTACGAGCAGTACTTC. Translated, it gives CAWSPGTGVIYEQYF.

This rearrangement joins TRBV29-1 to TRBJ1-1; 8 nucleotides match TRBD1. The germline CDR1 and CDR2 sequences are SQVTM and ANQGSEA. The CDR3 spans 14 residues. J gave up 1 base and V 6 bases, and 7 bases lay outside the gene matches. CDR3 nucleotide sequence: TGCAGCGTCGCACGACAGGGGCAGAACACTGAAGCTTTCTTT. Amino acid sequence: CSVARQGQNTEAFF.

This chain uses TRBV7-9 with TRBJ1-1; D is unclear. The CDR3 spans 13 residues. The V gene lost 5 bases and the J gene lost 1 base, with 8 bases spanning the gap. Germline V gene data show CDR1 as SEHNR and CDR2 as FQNEAQ (reference sequence). The CDR3 reads CASSQWGNTEAFF. In nucleotides, the CDR3 is TGTGCCAGCAGCCAATGGGGGAACACTGAAGCTTTCTTT.

The chain employs TRBV4-1 and TRBJ2-3; D not resolved. This CDR3 has 15 residues. CDR1 and CDR2 (germline): MGHRA, YSYEKL. Between the trimmed V and J ends, which lost 0 bases and 5 bases, there was a span of 12 bases. The CDR3 DNA is TGCGCCAGCAGCCAAGAACAGTCCAGTCTAGATACGCAGTATTTT. This encodes CASSQEQSSLDTQYF.